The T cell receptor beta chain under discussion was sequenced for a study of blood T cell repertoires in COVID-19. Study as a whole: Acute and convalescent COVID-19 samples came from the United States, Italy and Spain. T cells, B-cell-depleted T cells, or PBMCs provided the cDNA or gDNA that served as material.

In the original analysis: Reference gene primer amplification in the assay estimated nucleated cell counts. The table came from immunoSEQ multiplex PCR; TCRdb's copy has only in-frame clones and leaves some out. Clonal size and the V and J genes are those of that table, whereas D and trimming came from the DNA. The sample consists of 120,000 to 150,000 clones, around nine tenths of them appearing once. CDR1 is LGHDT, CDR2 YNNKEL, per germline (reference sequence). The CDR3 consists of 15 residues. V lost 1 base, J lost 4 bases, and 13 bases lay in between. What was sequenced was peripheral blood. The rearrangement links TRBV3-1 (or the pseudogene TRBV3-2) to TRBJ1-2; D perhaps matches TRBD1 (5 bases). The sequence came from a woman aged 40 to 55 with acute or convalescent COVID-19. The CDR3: CASSQGTLEPYGYTF. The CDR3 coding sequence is TGTGCCAGCAGCCAAGGGACATTGGAACCCTATGGCTACACCTTC.